A single sample gave rise to the 22 T cell receptor beta chains below, sequenced in a study of T cell responses to AZD1222 COVID-19 vaccine. The repertoire was sequenced with immunoSEQ multiplex PCR; TCRdb's copy has only in-frame clones and lacks some. The sample comprises 110,000 to 150,000 clones, 89% of which are singletons, and 4.7% rests with the top ten. The source material was peripheral blood, sampled on day 0 of AZD1222 vaccination. The origin of the receptors is an adult in good health.

The rearrangement links TRBV10-3 to TRBJ1-5, with unresolved D. The CDR3 length is 14 residues. Trimming stripped 2 bases from V and 0 bases from J, with 5 bases between. Per germline, CDR1 ENHRY and CDR2 SYGVKD. CDR3 DNA: TGTGCCATCAGTGAGGGACTTAGCAATCAGCCCCAGCATTTT. Translating gives CAISEGLSNQPQHF.

The chain couples TRBV11-3 to TRBJ2-1, with 8 bases matching TRBD2. The CDR3 is made up of 19 amino acids. The V gene's germline CDR1 is SGHNT and CDR2 YENEEA. The V gene end was trimmed by 5 bases and the J gene end by 0 bases; junction bases not matched to a gene: 15. CDR3 bases: TGTGCCAGCAGCCCGAAAGCGGGGGTCGTGGGGAGCTCCTACAATGAGCAGTTCTTC. Translating gives CASSPKAGVVGSSYNEQFF. Together with reference TRBV11-3 and TRBJ2-1, the CDR3 gives the full variable domain: EAGVVQSPRYKIIEKKQPVAFWCNPISGHNTLYWYLQNLGQGPELLIRYENEEAVDDSQLPKDRFSAERLKGVDSTLKIQPAELGDSAVYLCASSPKAGVVGSSYNEQFFGPGTRLTVL.

This rearrangement joins TRBV19 to TRBJ1-5; D unclear. Germline CDR1 is LNHDA and CDR2 is SQIVND (reference sequence). Trimming cost V 5 bases and J 4 bases, with 12 bases left between them. The CDR3 covers 14 residues. In DNA form, the CDR3 reads TGTGCCAGTAGTTACAGCGGGAATAATCAGCCCCAGCATTTT. The encoded protein is CASSYSGNNQPQHF.

The V call is TRBV27, the J call TRBJ1-2, with D possibly TRBD1 on 5 matching bases. The V gene's germline CDR1 is MNHEY and CDR2 SMNVEV (reference sequence). Trimming pared 9 bases from V and 6 bases from J, leaving 17 bases between. This CDR3 has 13 residues. The CDR3 nucleotides are TGTGCCAGGCAGGGTGGTTCTAGGGATGGCTACACCTTC. It is translated as CARQGGSRDGYTF.

CDR3 in DNA: TGTGCCAGCAGTGAAAGGGCGGGCAGGGCCTATGGCTACACCTTC. It yields the protein CASSERAGRAYGYTF. The chain links TRBV2 to TRBJ1-2; D may be TRBD1 (5 bases). V was pared by 2 bases and J by 4 bases, with 14 bases between. There are 15 residues in the CDR3. CDR1 and CDR2 (germline): SNHLY, FYNNEI.

The V gene is TRBV6-5, the J gene TRBJ2-2, with D possibly matching TRBD1 (5 bases). The CDR3 runs to 14 residues. V was trimmed by 6 bases and J by 4 bases, leaving 12 bases between them. Germline values: CDR1 MNHEY, CDR2 SVGAGI. The CDR3 protein is CASSQGPSTGELFF. The CDR3 nucleotides are TGTGCCAGCAGCCAGGGTCCCAGCACCGGGGAGCTGTTTTTT.

The chain recombines TRBV6-7 with TRBJ2-2; D might be TRBD1 (5 bases). TRBV6-7 is labeled an ORF, and its function is uncertain. There are 21 residues in the CDR3. The V end lost 3 bases, the J end lost 2 bases, and 28 bases lay between the germline ends. This CDR3 reads CASSYLRQPRTTNTNTGELFF. The CDR3 DNA reads as TGTGCCAGCAGTTATCTCCGACAACCGAGGACAACTAATACCAACACCGGGGAGCTGTTTTTT.

The rearrangement uses TRBV7-9 and TRBJ1-2; no definite D call. Germline-derived CDR1 and CDR2 are SEHNR and FQNEAQ (reference sequence). Trimming pared 0 bases from V and 3 bases from J, leaving 11 bases between. The CDR3 is 15 residues long. This CDR3 is CASSLARAAHYGYTF. CDR3 nucleotide sequence: TGTGCCAGCAGCTTAGCGCGGGCGGCTCACTATGGCTACACCTTC.

This clone has only a few counts. The rearrangement uses TRBV10-3 and TRBJ2-5; 8 bases are shared with TRBD2. V was pared by 6 bases and J by 5 bases, with 11 bases of the junction left unmatched. The CDR3 covers 15 residues. The germline V gene has CDR1 ENHRY and CDR2 SYGVKD. The CDR3: CAIRSGGPTGETQYF. For the CDR3, the DNA is TGTGCCATCAGAAGCGGGGGCCCCACCGGGGAGACCCAGTACTTC.

The chain combines TRBV5-1 with TRBJ1-3; maybe TRBD1 (6 bases). V lost 4 bases and J lost 0, with 14 bases in between. Germline lookup yields CDR1 SGHRS and CDR2 YFSETQ. This CDR3 comprises 16 residues. The CDR3 nucleotides are TGCGCCAGCAGCAGTGGGGGGCTTACCTCTGGAAACACCATATATTTT. Amino acid sequence: CASSSGGLTSGNTIYF.

This rearrangement joins TRBV11-3 to TRBJ1-1; no definite D call. This CDR3 is 13 amino acids long. Trimming removed 5 bases from V and 8 bases from J, with 15 bases in between. In germline, CDR1 is SGHNT, CDR2 YENEEA. The CDR3 nucleotides are TGTGCCAGCAGCCCCGGCCGACGAGGGGAAGCTTTCTTT. Its translation is CASSPGRRGEAFF.

V is TRBV25-1 and J is TRBJ2-5; D gene uncertain. Trimming removed 3 bases from V and 2 bases from J, with 7 bases in between. Germline-derived CDR1 and CDR2 are MGHDK and SYGVNS. CDR3 length: 13 amino acids. In DNA, the CDR3 is TGTGCCAGCAGTGAGACCGTACAAGAGACCCAGTACTTC. Its translation is CASSETVQETQYF.

The DNA for the CDR3 is TGTGCCAGCAGCCAAGATGGGAACGGGGCCCCCCTAGGGCAGTTCTTC. Its protein product is CASSQDGNGAPLGQFF. This chain connects TRBV4-2 to TRBJ2-1; D is perhaps TRBD1 or TRBD2 (5 bases each). The CDR3 is made up of 16 amino acids. Germline V gene lookup returns CDR1 LGHNA and CDR2 YNFKEQ. The V end was cut by 0 bases, the J end by 12 bases, with 21 bases between.

V is TRBV18 and J is TRBJ1-4, with a possible D match to TRBD1 (6 bases). This CDR3 is built from 13 residues. The V end was cut by 6 bases, the J end by 7 bases, with 12 bases between. From germline, CDR1 is KGHSH and CDR2 LQKENI. As DNA, the CDR3 is TGTGCCAGCTCTCTCCAGGGGACTGAAAAACTGTTTTTT. Its translation is CASSLQGTEKLFF. Full variable domain (remainder filled in from reference TRBV18 and TRBJ1-4): NAGVMQNPRHLVRRRGQEARLRCSPMKGHSHVYWYRQLPEEGLKFMVYLQKENIIDESGMPKERFSAEFPKEGPSILRIQQVVRGDSAAYFCASSLQGTEKLFFGSGTQLSVL.

The chain links TRBV28 to TRBJ1-5; D not certain. In germline, CDR1 is MDHEN, CDR2 SYDVKM. This CDR3 is 12 amino acids long. V was cut by 8 bases and J by 9 bases, with 14 bases left in between. The CDR3, as DNA: TGTGCCAGCCTCAGCCTTGGGGTGCCCCAGCATTTT. Protein sequence: CASLSLGVPQHF.

This chain connects TRBV25-1 to TRBJ2-2; 8 bases line up with TRBD1. CDR1 and CDR2 (germline): MGHDK, SYGVNS. This CDR3 has 18 residues. Trimming removed 5 bases from V and 4 bases from J; junction bases left unmatched: 15. This chain's CDR3 is CASSITEGTGLGTGELFF. In nucleotides, the CDR3 is TGTGCCAGCAGTATCACCGAAGGGACAGGTTTAGGCACCGGGGAGCTGTTTTTT.

The V call is TRBV18, the J call TRBJ2-3; TRBD2 agrees at 11 bases. The CDR3 runs 16 residues. Losses at the gene ends were 3 bases for V and 6 bases for J; bases not matched to a gene: 8. In germline, CDR1 is KGHSH, CDR2 LQKENI. The CDR3 region has the DNA TGTGCCAGCTCACCTCTTAGCGGGGGGGCCGCGGATACGCAGTATTTT. It encodes CASSPLSGGAADTQYF.

The rearrangement uses TRBV5-1 and TRBJ2-6; unclear D gene. The CDR3 contains 15 residues. CDR1 and CDR2 (germline): SGHRS, YFSETQ. With 2 bases removed from V and 1 base from J, the gap between germline ends came to 7 bases. The CDR3 region has the DNA TGCGCCAGCAGCTTCCGGAAATCTGGGGCCAACGTCCTGACTTTC. Amino acids: CASSFRKSGANVLTF. Drawing the rest from reference TRBV5-1 and TRBJ2-6, the complete variable domain is KAGVTQTPRYLIKTRGQQVTLSCSPISGHRSVSWYQQTPGQGLQFLFEYFSETQRNKGNFPGRFSGRQFSNSRSEMNVSTLELGDSALYLCASSFRKSGANVLTFGAGSRLTVL.

This clone was seen a single time. This chain links TRBV7-8 with TRBJ2-3; 7 positions agree with TRBD2. The CDR3 is 18 residues long. Germline values: CDR1 SGHVS, CDR2 FQNEAQ. Germline trimming cut 4 bases from V and 4 bases from J; bases unmatched to any gene: 17. The CDR3 nucleotides are TGTGCCAGCAGCTCCCCGACTAGGGCGGGGGTTGGGGCAGATACGCAGTATTTT. Residues: CASSSPTRAGVGADTQYF.

The chain recombines TRBV6-1 with TRBJ1-1; no definite D call. Germline V gives CDR1 MNHNS, CDR2 SASEGT. This CDR3 is 14 amino acids long. V shed 2 bases and J shed 1 base, with 8 bases lying between them. In nucleotides, the CDR3 is TGTGCCAGCAGTGAAAGACGACGGAACACTGAAGCTTTCTTT. Protein sequence: CASSERRRNTEAFF.

The J gene is TRBJ1-4, the V gene TRBV9; 8 bases are shared with TRBD1. The V segment lost 5 bases and the J segment 0 bases; nucleotides outside the gene matches: 9. The length of the CDR3 is 17 residues. Germline V gives CDR1 SGDLS, CDR2 YYNGEE. CDR3 sequence: CASSEGTGFATNEKLFF. The CDR3, as DNA: TGTGCCAGCAGTGAGGGGACAGGTTTTGCAACTAATGAAAAACTGTTTTTT. The whole variable domain, filled in from reference TRBV9 and TRBJ1-4, reads DSGVTQTPKHLITATGQRVTLRCSPRSGDLSVYWYQQSLDQGLQFLIQYYNGEERAKGNILERFSAQQFPDLHSELNLSSLELGDSALYFCASSEGTGFATNEKLFFGSGTQLSVL.

This rearrangement joins TRBV7-9 to TRBJ1-5, with 8 bases identical to TRBD1. Germline V gene sequence: CDR1 SEHNR, CDR2 FQNEAQ (reference sequence). The junction had 3 bases not matched to a gene; V was cut back by 5 bases and J by 6 bases. The CDR3 consists of 13 residues. CDR3 sequence: CASSQTGVQPQHF. DNA of the CDR3: TGTGCCAGCAGCCAGACAGGGGTTCAGCCCCAGCATTTT. Supplemented by reference TRBV7-9 and TRBJ1-5, the full variable domain reads DTGVSQNPRHKITKRGQNVTFRCDPISEHNRLYWYRQTLGQGPEFLTYFQNEAQLEKSRLLSDRFSAERPKGSFSTLEIQRTEQGDSAMYLCASSQTGVQPQHFGDGTRLSIL.